What follows are 6 T cell receptor beta chains derived from one specimen sequenced in a study of cytomegalovirus exposure and HLA in healthy donors. The protocol was immunoSEQ multiplex PCR, while the TCRdb copy is restricted to in-frame clones and leaves out a portion. The sample yields about 200,000 clones, approximately 87% seen once. The sequenced sample consisted of PBMCs. Source of these receptors: a woman between 18 and 30 years old in good health and CMV-seronegative.

The chain is built from TRBV7-8 and TRBJ1-5, with no clear D. Germline V gene lookup returns CDR1 SGHVS and CDR2 FQNEAQ. Trimming removed 5 bases at V and 4 bases at J, with 9 bases between. The CDR3 is 13 amino acids. CDR3 residues: CASSPGRNQPQHF. CDR3 DNA sequence: TGTGCCAGCAGCCCAGGAAGAAATCAGCCCCAGCATTTT.

The chain couples TRBV7-3 to TRBJ2-3; D remains unclear. The germline V gene encodes CDR1 SGHTA and CDR2 FQGTGA. V was clipped by 4 bases and J by 5 bases, with 4 bases between them. This CDR3 has 11 amino acids. This chain's CDR3 is CASSSEDTQYF. The CDR3 DNA reads as TGTGCCAGCAGCTCCGAAGATACGCAGTATTTT.

This chain uses TRBV9 with TRBJ2-1; 11 nucleotides match TRBD2. Germline V CDR1 and CDR2: SGDLS, YYNGEE. The CDR3 loop spans 16 amino acids. J was trimmed by 3 bases and V by 3 bases; bases with no gene match: 5. As DNA, the CDR3 is TGTGCCAGCAGCGCTCCTAGCGGGAGGAGCTACAATGAGCAGTTCTTC. It encodes CASSAPSGRSYNEQFF.

The chain joins TRBV2 to TRBJ1-1, with D uncertain. Trimming left V 3 bases short and J 2 bases short, with 10 bases between. Germline V lookup: CDR1 SNHLY, CDR2 FYNNEI. The length of the CDR3 is 14 residues. CDR3 in amino acids: CASSDVVVNTEAFF. The CDR3 DNA follows: TGTGCCAGCAGTGACGTGGTGGTTAACACTGAAGCTTTCTTT.

The chain joins TRBV25-1 to TRBJ2-1; possibly TRBD1 for D (6 bases). Per the germline V gene, CDR1 is MGHDK and CDR2 is SYGVNS. Between the trimmed V and J ends, which lost 6 bases and 7 bases, there was a span of 16 bases. This CDR3 spans 14 amino acids. Here the CDR3 reads CASSAIRRGNEQFF. Written as DNA, the CDR3 is TGTGCCAGCAGCGCCATCCGAAGGGGGAATGAGCAGTTCTTC.

This clone was detected a few times. The chain combines TRBV4-1 with TRBJ2-3; TRBD2 matches 9 bases. CDR1 MGHRA and CDR2 YSYEKL come from the germline V gene. V shed 5 bases, J shed 7 bases, and the junction held 13 bases outside the gene matches. This CDR3 region has 16 residues. CDR3 in DNA: TGCGCCAGCAGCTTCCCCTTGGGCGGGAGGGGGTATACGCAGTATTTT. It translates to CASSFPLGGRGYTQYF.